This passage covers 30 T cell receptor beta chains from one sample sequenced in a study of blood T cell repertoires in COVID-19. Sequencing was performed with immunoSEQ multiplex PCR; in TCRdb, only in-frame clones are kept and a portion is missing. The table lists around 380,000 clones, more than 75% of them singletons. Sample: PBMCs or T cells enriched from blood (not recorded which). The receptors stem from a man aged 25-40 years who had recovered from COVID-19.

The V call is TRBV7-2, the J call TRBJ2-7, with 7 bases fitting TRBD2. The V gene end was trimmed by 5 bases and the J gene end by 1 base; junction bases not matched to a gene: 5. The CDR3 covers 14 residues. Looked up from germline, CDR1 is SGHTA and CDR2 is FQGNSA. CDR3 amino acids: CASSSSGLSYEQYF. As DNA, the CDR3 is TGTGCCAGCAGCAGTAGCGGGCTATCCTACGAGCAGTACTTC.

CDR3 region: CASSLDIFRGYTF. DNA of the CDR3: TGTGCCAGCAGCTTAGATATCTTTCGGGGCTACACCTTC. This chain connects TRBV7-9 to TRBJ1-2; D gene unclear. Germline V CDR1 and CDR2: SEHNR, FQNEAQ (reference sequence). The CDR3 covers 13 residues. Deletions cut 1 base from V and 8 bases from J, with 11 bases between.

The rearrangement links TRBV9 to TRBJ1-2, with TRBD1 matching 11 bases. CDR3 length equals 17 residues. J lost 2 bases, V lost 4 bases, and 10 bases had no gene match. CDR1 SGDLS and CDR2 YYNGEE come from the germline V gene. The CDR3 sequence is CASSPLGTGGVNYGYTF. Written as DNA, the CDR3 is TGTGCCAGCAGCCCCCTTGGGACAGGGGGTGTGAACTATGGCTACACCTTC.

This clone has only one observation. The chain couples TRBV7-2 to TRBJ2-4; D gene unclear. CDR3 length equals 16 residues. The V and J ends lost 5 bases and 0 bases respectively, with 14 bases between them. Germline CDR1 reads SGHTA; CDR2 reads FQGNSA. This CDR3 is CASSIRLELAKNIQYF. In DNA, the CDR3 is TGTGCCAGCAGCATAAGACTGGAGCTAGCCAAAAACATTCAGTACTTC.

The rearrangement uses TRBV6-6 and TRBJ1-2; D may be TRBD1 (6 bases). Germline loops: CDR1 MNHNY, CDR2 SVGAGI (reference sequence). The CDR3 extends over 15 amino acids. With 5 bases removed from V and 5 bases from J, the gap between germline ends came to 18 bases. DNA of the CDR3: TGTGCCAGCAGTCCGAGGACAGATAGCTTTTATGGCTACACCTTC. This gives the protein CASSPRTDSFYGYTF.

The V call is TRBV19, the J call TRBJ1-5; 8 bases agree with TRBD1. The J segment lost 6 bases and the V segment lost 4 bases, leaving 14 bases of the junction unmatched. CDR3 length equals 17 residues. Germline CDR1 LNHDA, CDR2 SQIVND (reference sequence). The DNA of the CDR3 is TGTGCCAGTAGTAAAGGACAGGGAAGGGTGGTCGGTCAGCCCCAGCATTTT. Amino acid sequence: CASSKGQGRVVGQPQHF.

This chain connects TRBV11-3 to TRBJ1-6; D gene ambiguous. This CDR3 has 13 residues. CDR1 is SGHNT and CDR2 is YENEEA in the germline V gene. The V and J ends lost 4 bases and 7 bases respectively, with 8 bases between them. CDR3 amino acids: CASSSGFNSPLHF. DNA of the CDR3: TGTGCCAGCAGCTCCGGTTTCAATTCACCCCTCCACTTT.

This chain uses TRBV7-2 with TRBJ2-7, with 9 bases fitting TRBD1. Germline V CDR1 and CDR2: SGHTA, FQGNSA. The V and J ends lost 4 bases and 2 bases, in that order; junction bases with no gene match: 6. The CDR3 loop spans 15 amino acids. The CDR3 DNA is TGTGCCAGCAGCTCGACAGGGGGAATCGCCTACGAGCAGTACTTC. This sequence encodes CASSSTGGIAYEQYF.

This clone was recorded only once. This chain links TRBV29-1 with TRBJ1-1; 7 bases are a match to TRBD1. Germline loops: CDR1 SQVTM, CDR2 ANQGSEA. This CDR3 comprises 11 residues. After removal of 8 bases from V and 4 bases from J, the junction contained 4 bases not matched to a gene. CDR3 bases: TGCAGCTGGGGACAGTTCACTGAAGCTTTCTTT. Amino acid sequence: CSWGQFTEAFF.

The chain carries TRBV5-1 and TRBJ2-3; TRBD2 might be the D (6 bases). CDR3 size: 13 residues. Germline CDR1 is SGHRS and CDR2 is YFSETQ. The ends were cut back, 4 bases at V and 2 bases at J, with 8 bases in the middle. The CDR3 loop is CASSPSVTDTQYF. CDR3 DNA: TGCGCCAGCAGCCCTAGCGTCACAGATACGCAGTATTTT.

Turning to this clone: Other DNA sequences in the sample encode the same CDR3. This chain connects TRBV18 to TRBJ1-1, with 8 bases identical to TRBD1. Germline V CDR1 and CDR2: KGHSH, LQKENI. The V segment lost 5 bases and the J segment 1 base; nucleotides outside the gene matches: 3. The CDR3 loop spans 14 amino acids. The DNA of the CDR3 is TGTGCCAGCTCAGCAGACAGGGGGAACACTGAAGCTTTCTTT. This encodes CASSADRGNTEAFF.

This chain connects TRBV7-9 to TRBJ2-5; the match to TRBD2 covers 7 bases. Looked up from germline, CDR1 is SEHNR and CDR2 is FQNEAQ (reference sequence). V lost 2 bases to trimming and J lost 2 bases; unmatched junction nucleotides: 5. This CDR3 region has 15 residues. In DNA, the CDR3 is TGTGCCAGCAGCTTAAGTGGGGGGGTTCAAGAGACCCAGTACTTC. Encoded protein: CASSLSGGVQETQYF.

The V and J genes are TRBV2 and TRBJ1-6; D gene uncertain. The germline V gene encodes CDR1 SNHLY and CDR2 FYNNEI. Trimming pared 5 bases from V and 7 bases from J, leaving 21 bases between. This CDR3 is built from 17 residues. CDR3 nucleotides: TGTGCCAGCAGTTCCGCGATGTGGGCCCGATTCAATTCACCCCTCCACTTT. Amino acid sequence: CASSSAMWARFNSPLHF.

The chain recombines TRBV4-3 with TRBJ1-5; 8 bases line up with TRBD1. Looked up from germline, CDR1 is LGHNA and CDR2 is YSLEER. The CDR3 runs to 15 residues. V was pared by 2 bases and J by 7 bases, with 7 bases of the junction left unmatched. CDR3 nucleotide sequence: TGCGCCAGCAGCCAAAGTGACAGGGGCCTCCAGCCCCAGCATTTT. As protein: CASSQSDRGLQPQHF.

The rearrangement uses TRBV7-2 and TRBJ1-1; D ambiguous. CDR3 length equals 11 residues. V was trimmed by 4 bases and J by 5 bases, leaving 5 bases between them. Germline assignment: CDR1 SGHTA and CDR2 FQGNSA. Here the CDR3 DNA reads TGTGCCAGCAGCTGGGAGACTGAAGCTTTCTTT. Residues: CASSWETEAFF.

The chain recombines TRBV5-6 with TRBJ1-2; D is uncertain. The germline V gene has CDR1 SGHDT and CDR2 YYEEEE. V shed 0 bases and J shed 0 bases, with 12 bases lying between them. This CDR3 is built from 16 residues. The CDR3 loop reads CASSLVVPSTNYGYTF. DNA of the CDR3: TGTGCCAGCAGCTTGGTGGTCCCCTCTACTAACTATGGCTACACCTTC.

The chain uses TRBV6-5 and TRBJ1-4, with D possibly TRBD1 on 5 matching bases. V lost 6 bases, J lost 5 bases, and 10 bases lay in between. The CDR3 sequence is 13 residues long. Germline V gene lookup returns CDR1 MNHEY and CDR2 SVGAGI. CDR3 protein: CASRYRQNEKLFF. The CDR3 DNA follows: TGTGCCAGCAGGTATAGACAGAATGAAAAACTGTTTTTT.

This clone was counted a single time. V and J are TRBV12-5 and TRBJ1-1, with D hard to call. In germline, CDR1 is LGHNT, CDR2 FRNRAP. V gave up 4 bases and J gave up 2 bases, with 8 bases separating them. The CDR3 consists of 13 residues. The CDR3 is CASGSRLNTEAFF. CDR3 nucleotide sequence: TGTGCTAGTGGTTCCAGGTTAAACACTGAAGCTTTCTTT.

The chain has TRBV6-2 or TRBV6-3 and TRBJ1-2; D is perhaps TRBD1 (6 bases). The V gene lost 2 bases and the J gene lost 1 base, with 11 bases spanning the gap. CDR1 and CDR2 (germline): MNHEY, SVGEGT. The CDR3 has 15 amino acids. This chain's CDR3 is CASSYHQGNNYGYTF. In DNA, the CDR3 is TGTGCCAGCAGTTACCACCAGGGGAATAACTATGGCTACACCTTC.

The genes are TRBV4-2 and TRBJ2-5; D not resolved. Looked up from germline, CDR1 is LGHNA and CDR2 is YNFKEQ. V gave up 1 base and J gave up 2 bases, with 11 bases separating them. The CDR3 consists of 15 residues. CDR3 in amino acids: CASSQVHGGQETQYF. The CDR3 DNA sequence: TGTGCCAGCAGCCAAGTGCACGGCGGACAAGAGACCCAGTACTTC.

The chain couples TRBV5-4 to TRBJ2-1; 8 positions match TRBD1. With V trimmed by 4 bases and J by 8 bases, 14 bases remained unmatched. This CDR3 spans 16 amino acids. Germline V gene data show CDR1 as SGHNT and CDR2 as YYREEE (reference sequence). The CDR3 coding sequence is TGTGCCAGCAGCGCTAACCCTTCACAGGGGGTAGATGAGCAGTTCTTC. Translating it yields CASSANPSQGVDEQFF.

This clone was observed once. This chain links TRBV27 with TRBJ1-6; D remains unclear. The CDR3 runs to 19 residues. Germline CDR1 reads MNHEY; CDR2 reads SMNVEV (reference sequence). Trimming removed 0 bases at V and 3 bases at J, with 18 bases between. The CDR3 coding sequence is TGTGCCAGCAGTTTATCTCACCGAGCACGGTCAGGCTATAATTCACCCCTCCACTTT. Its protein product is CASSLSHRARSGYNSPLHF.

The chain has TRBV19 and TRBJ2-3; tentative D call: TRBD1 (5 bases). The ends were cut back, 6 bases at V and 4 bases at J, with 14 bases in the middle. The CDR3 runs to 14 residues. Per the germline V gene, CDR1 is LNHDA and CDR2 is SQIVND (reference sequence). Here the CDR3 DNA reads TGTGCCAGTAGACACAAGGGGCTGGCAGATACGCAGTATTTT. It translates to CASRHKGLADTQYF.

V is TRBV2 and J is TRBJ1-2; D perhaps matches TRBD1 (5 bases). V was shortened by 4 bases and J by 4 bases, with 22 bases between the two germline ends. CDR1 and CDR2 (germline): SNHLY, FYNNEI. The CDR3 is 17 amino acids. The DNA for the CDR3 is TGTGCCAGCAGTGTTCCTCCCTCGTCAGGGTATAGCTATGGCTACACCTTC. Translation: CASSVPPSSGYSYGYTF.

The rearrangement links TRBV29-1 to TRBJ2-3, with D possibly matching TRBD2 (5 bases). The V gene's germline CDR1 is SQVTM and CDR2 ANQGSEA. The CDR3 consists of 12 residues. The V end was cut by 8 bases, the J end by 2 bases, with 11 bases between. The CDR3 DNA reads TGCAGCACGAGTAGCGACACAGATACGCAGTATTTT. Translating gives CSTSSDTDTQYF.

This clone was seen only once. The chain carries TRBV30 and TRBJ1-3; D is perhaps TRBD1 (6 bases). The germline V gene has CDR1 GTSNPN and CDR2 SVGIG (reference sequence). V lost 3 bases to trimming and J lost 0 bases, with 9 bases between them. This CDR3 region has 14 residues. In DNA form, the CDR3 reads TGTGCCTGGAGGACCAGGGGCTCTGGAAACACCATATATTTT. This codes for CAWRTRGSGNTIYF.

This clone was counted a single time. The chain is built from TRBV13 and TRBJ2-4; 8 bases match TRBD1. V shed 5 bases, J shed 7 bases, and the junction held 16 bases outside the gene matches. This CDR3 region has 17 residues. Looked up from germline, CDR1 is PRHDT and CDR2 is FYEKMQ (reference sequence). CDR3 sequence: CASSPTGQGSLKNIQYF. CDR3 nucleotides: TGTGCCAGCAGCCCGACTGGACAGGGCTCACTTAAGAACATTCAGTACTTC.

The chain employs TRBV4-2 and TRBJ2-5, with TRBD2 matching over 7 bases. Per the germline V gene, CDR1 is LGHNA and CDR2 is YNFKEQ. Trimming cost V 0 bases and J 5 bases; bases outside gene matches: 6. This CDR3 is built from 15 residues. The CDR3 sequence is CASSQDLRGEETQYF. CDR3 sequence (DNA): TGTGCCAGCAGCCAAGATTTACGGGGGGAGGAGACCCAGTACTTC.

The genes are TRBV6-5 and TRBJ1-1; D might be TRBD1 (6 bases). The CDR3 contains 15 residues. Looked up from germline, CDR1 is MNHEY and CDR2 is SVGAGI. Deletions cut 2 bases from V and 0 bases from J, with 10 bases between. This CDR3 is CASSYAGTMNTEAFF. The DNA for the CDR3 is TGTGCCAGCAGTTACGCCGGGACAATGAACACTGAAGCTTTCTTT.

The rearrangement joins TRBV20-1 to TRBJ1-4, with D unclear. Germline CDR1 is DFQATT and CDR2 is SNEGSKA (reference sequence). The CDR3 runs 11 residues. The CDR3 loop reads CTFATNEKLFF. CDR3 DNA: TGCACTTTTGCAACTAATGAAAAACTGTTTTTT.